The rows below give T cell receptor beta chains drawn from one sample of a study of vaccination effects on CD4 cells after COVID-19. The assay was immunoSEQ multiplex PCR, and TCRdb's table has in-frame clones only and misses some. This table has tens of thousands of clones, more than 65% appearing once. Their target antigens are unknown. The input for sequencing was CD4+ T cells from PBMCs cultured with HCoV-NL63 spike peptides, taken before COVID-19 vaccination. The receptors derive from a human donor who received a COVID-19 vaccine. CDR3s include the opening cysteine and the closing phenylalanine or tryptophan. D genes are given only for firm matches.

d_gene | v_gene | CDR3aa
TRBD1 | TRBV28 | CASSTGGKTQYF
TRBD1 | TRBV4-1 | CASSLRTGLGGTQYF
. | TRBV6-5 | CAISSGLTGNTIYF
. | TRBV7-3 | CASSDRGGSNSPLHF
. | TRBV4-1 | CASSPGQGKGSGANVLTF
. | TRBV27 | CASSPTRQETQYF
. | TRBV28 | CASSAKRPQHF
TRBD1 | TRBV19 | CASRRPGQRFGYTF
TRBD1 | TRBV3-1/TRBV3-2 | CASSPQTGGGTGELFF
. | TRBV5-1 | CASSSGGGWPQHF
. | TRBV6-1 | CASKSTTDTQYF
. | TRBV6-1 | CASSELGGVNTDTQYF
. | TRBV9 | CASSVGWGGLDTQYF
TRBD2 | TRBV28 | CASSTGWIAGGQETQYF
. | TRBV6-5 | CASSYTANTEAFF
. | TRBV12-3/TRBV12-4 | CASSFSLVGEQFF
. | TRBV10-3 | CAISEVGASDEQFF
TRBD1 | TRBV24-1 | CATSDPSQGAQPQHF
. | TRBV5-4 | CASSHPTGDNSPLHF
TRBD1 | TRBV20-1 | CSANRGSPLHF
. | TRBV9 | CASSGTGNVGEKLFF
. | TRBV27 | CASMPWPDSNYGYTF
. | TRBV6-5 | CASRSTGSGNTIYF
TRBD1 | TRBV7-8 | CASSITGAGEQPQHF
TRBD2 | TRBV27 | CASSRAVAGENTGELFF
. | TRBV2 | CASRGTGNTGELFF
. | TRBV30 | CAWSALAAGTDTQYF
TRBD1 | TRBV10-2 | CASSRGGVMGNTEAFF
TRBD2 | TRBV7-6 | CASSLELAGGPGNEQFF
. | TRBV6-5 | CASRDPDLRNEQFF
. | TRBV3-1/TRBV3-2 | CASSQIDTGELFF
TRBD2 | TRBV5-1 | CASSAGLAGATIREYF
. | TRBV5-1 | CASRPSTTDTQYF
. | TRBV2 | CASSEEGLRNTIYF
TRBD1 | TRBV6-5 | CASSGTGYYTEAFF